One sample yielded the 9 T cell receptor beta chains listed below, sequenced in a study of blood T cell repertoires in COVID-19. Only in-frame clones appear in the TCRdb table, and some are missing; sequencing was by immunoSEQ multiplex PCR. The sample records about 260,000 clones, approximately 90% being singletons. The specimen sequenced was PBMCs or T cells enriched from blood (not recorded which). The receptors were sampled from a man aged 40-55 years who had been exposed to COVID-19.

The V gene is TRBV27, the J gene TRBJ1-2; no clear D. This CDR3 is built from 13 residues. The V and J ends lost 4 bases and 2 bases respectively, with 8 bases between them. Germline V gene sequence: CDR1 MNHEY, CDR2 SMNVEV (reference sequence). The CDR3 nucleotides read TGTGCCAGCAGTTCACAGAGAAACTATGGCTACACCTTC. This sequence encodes CASSSQRNYGYTF.

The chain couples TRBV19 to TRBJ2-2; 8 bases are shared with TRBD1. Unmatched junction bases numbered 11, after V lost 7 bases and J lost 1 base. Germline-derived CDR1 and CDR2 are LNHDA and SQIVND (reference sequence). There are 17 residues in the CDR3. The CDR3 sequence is CASKSRTGYQNTGELFF. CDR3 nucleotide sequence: TGTGCCAGTAAGTCAAGGACAGGGTATCAGAACACCGGGGAGCTGTTTTTT.

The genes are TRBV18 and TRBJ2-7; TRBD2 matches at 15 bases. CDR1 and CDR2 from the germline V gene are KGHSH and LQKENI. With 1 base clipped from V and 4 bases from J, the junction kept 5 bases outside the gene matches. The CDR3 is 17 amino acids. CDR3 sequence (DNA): TGTGCCAGCTCACCACGGACTAGCGGGAGGGCCCGTTACGAGCAGTACTTC. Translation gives CASSPRTSGRARYEQYF.

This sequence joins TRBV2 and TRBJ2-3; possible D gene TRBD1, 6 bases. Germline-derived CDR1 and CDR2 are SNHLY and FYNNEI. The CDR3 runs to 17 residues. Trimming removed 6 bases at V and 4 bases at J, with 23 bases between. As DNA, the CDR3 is TGTGCCAGCAGGAGGGGCTCGACAGGAAGAAAGGCAGATACGCAGTATTTT. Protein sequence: CASRRGSTGRKADTQYF.

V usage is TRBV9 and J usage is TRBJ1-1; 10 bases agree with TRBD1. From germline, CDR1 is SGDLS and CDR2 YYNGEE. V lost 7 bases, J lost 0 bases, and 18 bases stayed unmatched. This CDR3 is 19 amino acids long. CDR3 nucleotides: TGTGCCAGCGAACCCCCCTCCGGGACAGGGGTTAATCTGAACACTGAAGCTTTCTTT. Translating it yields CASEPPSGTGVNLNTEAFF.

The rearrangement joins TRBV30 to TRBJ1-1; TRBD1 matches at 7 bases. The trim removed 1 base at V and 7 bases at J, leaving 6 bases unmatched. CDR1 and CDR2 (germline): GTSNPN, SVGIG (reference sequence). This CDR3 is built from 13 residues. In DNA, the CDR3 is TGTGCCTGGAGTGAGTTACGGGACAGTGAAGCTTTCTTT. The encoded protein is CAWSELRDSEAFF. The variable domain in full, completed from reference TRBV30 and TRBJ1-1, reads SQTIHQWPATLVQPVGSPLSLECTVEGTSNPNLYWYRQAAGRGLQLLFYSVGIGQISSEVPQNLSASRPQDRQFILSSKKLLLSDSGFYLCAWSELRDSEAFFGQGTRLTVV.

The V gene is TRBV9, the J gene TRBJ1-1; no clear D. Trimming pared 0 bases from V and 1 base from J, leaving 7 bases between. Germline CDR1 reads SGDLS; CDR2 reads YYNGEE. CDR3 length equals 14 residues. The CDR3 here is CASSVGHTNTEAFF. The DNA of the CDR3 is TGTGCCAGCAGCGTAGGACACACGAACACTGAAGCTTTCTTT.

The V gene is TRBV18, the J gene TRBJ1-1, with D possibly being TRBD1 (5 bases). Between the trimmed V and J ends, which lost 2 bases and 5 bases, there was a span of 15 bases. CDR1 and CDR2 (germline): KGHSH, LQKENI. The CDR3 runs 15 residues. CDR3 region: CASSPGWEGRTEAFF. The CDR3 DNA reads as TGTGCCAGCTCACCAGGGTGGGAGGGGCGAACTGAAGCTTTCTTT.

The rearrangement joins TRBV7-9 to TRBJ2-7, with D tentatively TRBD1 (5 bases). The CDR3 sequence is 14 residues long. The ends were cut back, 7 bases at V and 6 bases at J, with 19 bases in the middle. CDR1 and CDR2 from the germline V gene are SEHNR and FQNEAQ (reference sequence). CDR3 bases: TGTGCCAGCAACCTAGACAGTTCCGGGCTCGAGCAGTACTTC. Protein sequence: CASNLDSSGLEQYF. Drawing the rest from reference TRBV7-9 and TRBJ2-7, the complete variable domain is DTGVSQNPRHKITKRGQNVTFRCDPISEHNRLYWYRQTLGQGPEFLTYFQNEAQLEKSRLLSDRFSAERPKGSFSTLEIQRTEQGDSAMYLCASNLDSSGLEQYFGPGTRLTVT.